Here is one TCR beta chain with its context. Its matching antigen is unknown. Trimming pared 8 bases from V and 7 bases from J, leaving 21 bases between. Per germline, CDR1 MNHEY and CDR2 SVGAGI. This CDR3 contains 15 residues. This entry is derived from a study of blood T cells in healthy people across ages. General study points: Naive T cell percentage showed a strong correlation with the diversity of TCR beta.

It was ten milliliters of peripheral blood that were drawn from each donor. A second about 6 to 12 cycle PCR used barcoded and J-beta primers. From the 5' RACE reads, TCRdb called clonotypes with MiXCR, one entry per CDR3 protein. The sample lists about 830,000 distinct CDR3 sequences, 55% to 70% occurring once. This chain connects TRBV6-5 to TRBJ2-1, with a weak D call TRBD1 (5 bases). This receptor was obtained from a man aged 25-45 years in good health. Specimen: blood. The CDR3, as DNA: TGTGCCAGCGGACCGGGCAGGGCTAATAAGAATGAGCAGTTCTTC. Translating it yields CASGPGRANKNEQFF.